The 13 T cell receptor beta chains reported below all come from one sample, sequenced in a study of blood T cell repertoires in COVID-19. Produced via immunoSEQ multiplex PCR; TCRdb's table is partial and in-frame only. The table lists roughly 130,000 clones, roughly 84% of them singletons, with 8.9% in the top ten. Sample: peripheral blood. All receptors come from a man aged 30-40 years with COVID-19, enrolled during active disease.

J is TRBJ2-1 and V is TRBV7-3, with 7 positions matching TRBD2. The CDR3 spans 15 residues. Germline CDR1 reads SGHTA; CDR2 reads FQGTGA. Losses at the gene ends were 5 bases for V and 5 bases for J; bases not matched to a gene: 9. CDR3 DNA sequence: TGTGCCAGCAGCCCCTGGGGGGAGGGCGACAATGAGCAGTTCTTC. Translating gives CASSPWGEGDNEQFF. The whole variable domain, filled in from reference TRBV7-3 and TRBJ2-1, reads GAGVSQTPSNKVTEKGKYVELRCDPISGHTALYWYRQSLGQGPEFLIYFQGTGAADDSGLPNDRFFAVRPEGSVSTLKIQRTERGDSAVYLCASSPWGEGDNEQFFGPGTRLTVL.

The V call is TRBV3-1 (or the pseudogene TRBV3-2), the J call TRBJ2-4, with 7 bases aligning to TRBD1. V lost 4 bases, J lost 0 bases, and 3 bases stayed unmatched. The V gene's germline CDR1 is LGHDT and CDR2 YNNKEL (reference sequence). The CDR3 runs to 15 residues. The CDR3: CASSRDSLAKNIQYF. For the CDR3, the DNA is TGTGCCAGCAGCCGGGACAGCCTAGCCAAAAACATTCAGTACTTC.

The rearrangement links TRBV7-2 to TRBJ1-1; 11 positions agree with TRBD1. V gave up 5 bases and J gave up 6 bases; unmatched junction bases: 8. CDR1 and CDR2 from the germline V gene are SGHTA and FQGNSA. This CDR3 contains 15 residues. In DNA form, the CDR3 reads TGTGCCAGCAGCCCCGGGACAGGGGGTATCTCTGAAGCTTTCTTT. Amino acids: CASSPGTGGISEAFF.

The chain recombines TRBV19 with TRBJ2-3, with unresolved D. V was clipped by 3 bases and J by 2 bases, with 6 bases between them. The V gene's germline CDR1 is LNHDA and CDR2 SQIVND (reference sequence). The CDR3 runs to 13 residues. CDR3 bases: TGTGCCAGTAGTATGCTAGACACAGATACGCAGTATTTT. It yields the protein CASSMLDTDTQYF.

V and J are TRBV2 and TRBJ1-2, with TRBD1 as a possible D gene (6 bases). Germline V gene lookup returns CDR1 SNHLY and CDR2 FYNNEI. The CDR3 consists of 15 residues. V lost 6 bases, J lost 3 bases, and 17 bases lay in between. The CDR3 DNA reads TGTGCCAGCAGAGCCTACATGGGGGCAGACTATGGCTACACCTTC. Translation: CASRAYMGADYGYTF.

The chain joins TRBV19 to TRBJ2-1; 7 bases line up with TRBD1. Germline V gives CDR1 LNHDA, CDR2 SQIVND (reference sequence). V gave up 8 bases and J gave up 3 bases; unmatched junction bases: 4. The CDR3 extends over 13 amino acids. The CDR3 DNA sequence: TGTGCCAGTCGAGACAGGGACTACAATGAGCAGTTCTTC. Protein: CASRDRDYNEQFF. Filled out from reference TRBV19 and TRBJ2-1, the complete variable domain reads DGGITQSPKYLFRKEGQNVTLSCEQNLNHDAMYWYRQDPGQGLRLIYYSQIVNDFQKGDIAEGYSVSREKKESFPLTVTSAQKNPTAFYLCASRDRDYNEQFFGPGTRLTVL.

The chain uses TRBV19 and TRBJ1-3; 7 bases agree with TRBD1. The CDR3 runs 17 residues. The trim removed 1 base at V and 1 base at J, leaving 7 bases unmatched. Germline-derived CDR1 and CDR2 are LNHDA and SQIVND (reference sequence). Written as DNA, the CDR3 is TGTGCCAGTAGTATAGGGGCGGGACAGATATCTGGAAACACCATATATTTT. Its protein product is CASSIGAGQISGNTIYF.

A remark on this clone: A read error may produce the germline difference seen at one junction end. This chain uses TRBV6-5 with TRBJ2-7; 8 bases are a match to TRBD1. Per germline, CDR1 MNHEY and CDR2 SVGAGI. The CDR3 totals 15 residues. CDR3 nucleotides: TGTGCCAGCAGTTATCAGGGGGCTGAAACCTACGGGCAGTACTTC. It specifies CASSYQGAETYGQYF.

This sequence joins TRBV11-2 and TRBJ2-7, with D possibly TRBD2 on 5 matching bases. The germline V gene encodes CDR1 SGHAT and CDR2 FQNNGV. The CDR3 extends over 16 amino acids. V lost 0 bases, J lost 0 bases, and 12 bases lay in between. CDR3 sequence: CASSLDLAGLSYEQYF. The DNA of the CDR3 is TGTGCCAGCAGCTTAGATCTGGCAGGACTCTCCTACGAGCAGTACTTC.

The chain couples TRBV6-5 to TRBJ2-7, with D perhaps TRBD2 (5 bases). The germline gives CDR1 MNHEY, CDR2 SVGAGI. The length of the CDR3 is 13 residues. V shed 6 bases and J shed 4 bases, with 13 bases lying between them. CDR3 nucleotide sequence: TGTGCCAGCAGACGAACAGACTATTACGAGCAGTACTTC. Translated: CASRRTDYYEQYF.

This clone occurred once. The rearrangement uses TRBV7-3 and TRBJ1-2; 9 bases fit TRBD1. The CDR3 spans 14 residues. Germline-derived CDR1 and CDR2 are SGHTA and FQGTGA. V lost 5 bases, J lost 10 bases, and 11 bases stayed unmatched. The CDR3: CASSPTGGRINYTF. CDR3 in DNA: TGTGCCAGCAGCCCCACAGGGGGCAGGATCAACTACACCTTC.

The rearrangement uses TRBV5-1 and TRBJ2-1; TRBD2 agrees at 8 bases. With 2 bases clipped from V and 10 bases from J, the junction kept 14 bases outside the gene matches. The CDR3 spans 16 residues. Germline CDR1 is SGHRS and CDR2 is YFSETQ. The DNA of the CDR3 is TGCGCCAGCAGCTTAATATATAGCGGGACCTCTCGAGAGCAGTTCTTC. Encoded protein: CASSLIYSGTSREQFF.

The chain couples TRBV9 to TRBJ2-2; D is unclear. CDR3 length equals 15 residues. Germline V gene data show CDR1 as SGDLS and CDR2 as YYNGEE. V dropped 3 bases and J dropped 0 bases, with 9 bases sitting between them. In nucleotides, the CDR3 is TGTGCCAGCAGCGCCACAGAGCCGAACACCGGGGAGCTGTTTTTT. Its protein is CASSATEPNTGELFF.